This record looks at one T cell receptor beta chain sequence and its context. Its antigen is not known. Produced via immunoSEQ multiplex PCR; TCRdb's table is partial and in-frame only. The table includes about 67,000 clones, 90% to 95% detected once. The data were taken from a study of OX40 agonist ivuxolimab in advanced cancers. Study-wide context: The mean age was approximately 60 years, ranging from roughly 23 to 90, with approximately 83% of participants male. The study, taken as a whole, reports: At 0.1 to 3.0 mg/kg, CD4+ and CD8+ blood T cells expanded clonally by week 6.

Germline assignment: CDR1 MDHEN and CDR2 SYDVKM. The V end was cut by 10 bases, the J end by 4 bases, with 25 bases between. This CDR3 contains 16 residues. The starting material was CD4+ or CD8+ T cells sorted from blood, obtained in a trial of the OX40 agonist ivuxolimab. V usage is TRBV28 and J usage is TRBJ1-1; maybe TRBD1 (5 bases). This sequence was found in an adult with an advanced solid tumor such as melanoma, head and neck, liver or kidney cancer. In nucleotides, the CDR3 is TGTGCCACCACTACCCCTCCGGGGAGGGGATCCACTGAAGCTTTCTTT. Translating it yields CATTTPPGRGSTEAFF.